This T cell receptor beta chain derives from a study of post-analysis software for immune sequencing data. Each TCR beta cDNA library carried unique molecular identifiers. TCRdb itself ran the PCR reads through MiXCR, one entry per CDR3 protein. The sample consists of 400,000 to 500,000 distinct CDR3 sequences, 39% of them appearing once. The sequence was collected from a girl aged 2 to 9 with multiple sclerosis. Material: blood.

The CDR3 sequence: CASGDSGSSSYNEQFF. The CDR3 DNA sequence: TGTGCCAGCGGGGATAGCGGCTCGAGCTCCTACAATGAGCAGTTCTTC. The rearrangement uses TRBV28 and TRBJ2-1, with a possible D match to TRBD2 (6 bases). CDR3 length equals 16 residues. V was clipped by 8 bases and J by 0 bases, with 17 bases between them. Germline assignment: CDR1 MDHEN and CDR2 SYDVKM.